The clone carrying this TCR beta chain was detected ten times or more. Its antigen is unidentified. The authors built TCR beta libraries using iRepertoire HTBI primers and Arm-PCR of CDR3 regions. Each CDR3 protein gets one entry after TCRdb re-called the multiplex PCR reads with MiXCR. The top ten hold roughly an eighth of the sample, which has more than 400,000 distinct CDR3 sequences, around 15% seen once. Time point: newly diagnosed GD, antithyroid drugs for less than 3 months. With RNA extracted from PBMCs as input, the TCR library was made. This record belongs to a study of regulatory T cells in long-lasting Graves disease. CDR3 length: 14 residues. Germline-derived CDR1 and CDR2 are DFQATT and SNEGSKA (reference sequence). The germline V and J ends were trimmed by 4 bases and 7 bases, with 16 bases remaining between them. Notes on the study in general: Persistent patients shared more public clonotypes (under 3,000) than newly diagnosed patients (over 900). Persistent disease was characterized by preferential usage of TRBV28, TRBJ1-2 and TRBJ2-5.

This same sample was also part of a study on T cells in Graves' hyperthyroidism and ophthalmopathy. Per that paper: Most expanded thyroid clonotypes above 0.001 recurred in blood. Patients with ophthalmopathy were separated from those with stable hyperthyroidism by a 13 V-J model.

J is TRBJ1-4 and V is TRBV20-1, with TRBD1 as a possible D gene (6 bases). Specimen: peripheral blood mononuclear cells (PBMCs), collected at new diagnosis, from a patient treated with antithyroid drugs. This sequence originates from a man aged 40-55 years with Graves disease. The CDR3 coding sequence is TGCAGTGCTATAGTGGGACAAGGGGTTGAAAAACTGTTTTTT. It specifies CSAIVGQGVEKLFF.